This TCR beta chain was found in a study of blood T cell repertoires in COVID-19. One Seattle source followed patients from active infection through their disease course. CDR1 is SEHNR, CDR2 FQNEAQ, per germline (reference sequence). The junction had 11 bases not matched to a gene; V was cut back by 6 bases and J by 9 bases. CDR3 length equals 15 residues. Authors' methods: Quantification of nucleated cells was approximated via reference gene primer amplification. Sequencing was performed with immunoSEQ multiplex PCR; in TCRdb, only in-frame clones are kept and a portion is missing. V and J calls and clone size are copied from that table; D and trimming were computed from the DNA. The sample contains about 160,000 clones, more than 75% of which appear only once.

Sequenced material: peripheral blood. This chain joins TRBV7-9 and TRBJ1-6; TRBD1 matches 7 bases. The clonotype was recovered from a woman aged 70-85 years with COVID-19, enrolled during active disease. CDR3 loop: CASRSAGTVVSPLHF. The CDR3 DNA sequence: TGTGCCAGCAGGTCCGCCGGGACAGTTGTTTCACCCCTCCACTTT.